These 24 T cell receptor beta chains originate from one sample sequenced in a study of T-cell reconstitution after alpha-beta-depleted transplantation in children (dated by TCRdb to 2016 to 2017). The method behind the library was PCR. The data were produced on an Illumina HiSeq 2500. TCR library preparation used molecular barcoding, with unique molecular identifiers applied to normalize quantification of the TCRbeta repertoire. Using fastp trimming at Q25 and MiXCR clonotype assembly, TCRdb reanalyzed the public sequencing data and kept in-frame beta chains. A single entry per CDR3 protein holds the most common genes and DNA from its merged rows. This sample lists 350,000 to 400,000 distinct CDR3 sequences; roughly 15% were detected once. The ten top clones hold 3.5% to 4.5% of the sample. The input for sequencing was PBMCs, taken from the stem cell graft. Receptors were obtained from a human donor who donated a stem cell graft to a child with Fanconi anemia.

In this sample, this clonotype turned up a few times. The rearrangement uses TRBV27 and TRBJ2-5; tentatively, D is TRBD1 (7 bases). CDR1 and CDR2 from the germline V gene are MNHEY and SMNVEV (reference sequence). Deletions cut 5 bases from V and 1 base from J, with 17 bases between. The CDR3 spans 16 residues. The CDR3 here is CASSREPTGAQETQYF. Written as DNA, the CDR3 is TGTGCCAGCAGTCGGGAGCCCACAGGGGCCCAAGAGACCCAGTACTTC.

The sample holds many counts of this clonotype. CDR3 sequence: CASSKGGGSYNEQFF. The CDR3 nucleotides are TGTGCCAGCAGCAAGGGGGGGGGCTCCTACAATGAGCAGTTCTTC. The gene calls are TRBV7-9 and TRBJ2-1; tentative D call: TRBD2 (7 bases). This CDR3 contains 15 residues. Trimming took off 5 bases at V and 0 bases at J, with 11 bases between the two ends. CDR1 is SEHNR, CDR2 FQNEAQ, per germline (reference sequence).

This clonotype was counted a few times. The rearrangement uses TRBV20-1 and TRBJ2-5; 10 bases agree with TRBD1. Germline-derived CDR1 and CDR2 are DFQATT and SNEGSKA (reference sequence). J gave up 5 bases and V 0 bases, and 6 bases lay outside the gene matches. The CDR3 is 15 residues long. DNA for the CDR3: TGCAGTGCTAGAGACCCGGGACAGGGGAGTGAGACCCAGTACTTC. Translation gives CSARDPGQGSETQYF.

The chain joins TRBV5-5 to TRBJ2-3, with D uncertain. Germline CDR1 reads SGHKS; CDR2 reads YYEKEE (reference sequence). CDR3 length: 15 amino acids. Trimming left V 3 bases short and J 1 base short, with 12 bases between. CDR3: CASSSESLGTDTQYF. Here the CDR3 DNA reads TGTGCCAGCAGCTCGGAGTCTTTAGGCACAGATACGCAGTATTTT.

This clonotype was recorded at least ten times. The chain employs TRBV5-1 and TRBJ2-7; 11 bases map to TRBD1. Germline values: CDR1 SGHRS, CDR2 YFSETQ. With 4 bases clipped from V and 4 bases from J, the junction kept 7 bases outside the gene matches. CDR3 length: 15 amino acids. The CDR3 region has the DNA TGCGCCAGCAGCCCCGTTGGGACAGGGGGTTACGAGCAGTACTTC. This translates into CASSPVGTGGYEQYF.

V and J are TRBV7-3 and TRBJ2-1, with TRBD2 matching over 8 bases. CDR3 length: 15 amino acids. Germline loops: CDR1 SGHTA, CDR2 FQGTGA. V gave up 2 bases and J gave up 7 bases; unmatched junction bases: 7. In DNA form, the CDR3 reads TGTGCCAGCAGCTTATCGGGGGGGCCGCGTAATGAGCAGTTCTTC. This codes for CASSLSGGPRNEQFF.

This clonotype appeared many times. The V gene is TRBV18, the J gene TRBJ2-1; 10 bases agree with TRBD1. Germline-derived CDR1 and CDR2 are KGHSH and LQKENI. V lost 3 bases and J lost 5; bases outside the gene matches: 10. The CDR3 spans 17 residues. CDR3 sequence: CASSPPGRDRGNNEQFF. The CDR3 nucleotides read TGTGCCAGCTCACCTCCCGGCCGGGACAGGGGAAACAATGAGCAGTTCTTC.

This chain connects TRBV28 to TRBJ1-5; D remains unclear. The CDR3 totals 12 residues. CDR1 and CDR2 (germline): MDHEN, SYDVKM. V was trimmed by 6 bases and J by 7 bases, leaving 10 bases between them. CDR3 region: CASRQHGQPQHF. CDR3 coding DNA: TGTGCCAGCAGACAGCATGGGCAGCCCCAGCATTTT.

This clonotype has just a few counts. V gene TRBV4-2 combines with J gene TRBJ2-3; no clear D gene. The CDR3 sequence is 13 residues long. Germline loops: CDR1 LGHNA, CDR2 YNFKEQ. V was shortened by 3 bases and J by 6 bases, with 10 bases between the two germline ends. The CDR3 coding sequence is TGTGCCAGCAGCCATTCGATTCACGATACGCAGTATTTT. Its translation is CASSHSIHDTQYF.

The chain is built from TRBV6-2 or TRBV6-3 and TRBJ1-5; TRBD1 might be the D (5 bases). This CDR3 contains 14 residues. The V gene's germline CDR1 is MNHEY and CDR2 SVGEGT. Trimming took off 2 bases at V and 7 bases at J, with 12 bases between the two ends. The CDR3 sequence is CASSYASGGQPQHF. The CDR3 nucleotides read TGTGCCAGCAGTTACGCATCGGGGGGGCAGCCCCAGCATTTT.

CDR3 DNA sequence: TGTGCCAGCTCAGAAGGACTAGCGGGGGGCAACTCCTACGAGCAGTACTTC. Translating it yields CASSEGLAGGNSYEQYF. The gene calls are TRBV18 and TRBJ2-7, with 14 bases aligning to TRBD2. Trimming removed 5 bases from V and 0 bases from J; junction bases left unmatched: 6. The CDR3 length is 17 residues. Per the germline V gene, CDR1 is KGHSH and CDR2 is LQKENI.

This clonotype has a count of ten or more. The chain uses TRBV6-2 or TRBV6-3 and TRBJ1-2, with 12 bases aligning to TRBD1. The length of the CDR3 is 14 residues. CDR1 is MNHEY, CDR2 SVGEGT, per germline. Trimming cost V 6 bases and J 8 bases; bases outside gene matches: 7. This chain's CDR3 is CASRATGTGGGYTF. CDR3 DNA: TGTGCCAGCAGAGCCACTGGGACAGGGGGCGGCTACACCTTC.

At least ten counts were recorded for this clonotype. The chain links TRBV9 to TRBJ1-1; D unclear. This CDR3 spans 13 amino acids. V lost 0 bases and J 11 bases, leaving 14 bases between the germline ends. Germline CDR1 SGDLS, CDR2 YYNGEE. CDR3 loop: CASSVVAEIAAFF. The CDR3 DNA sequence: TGTGCCAGCAGCGTAGTAGCCGAGATAGCTGCTTTCTTT.

The chain has TRBV4-3 and TRBJ2-2; no firm D call. The CDR3 contains 14 residues. Germline V lookup: CDR1 LGHNA, CDR2 YSLEER. V was clipped by 1 base and J by 6 bases, with 9 bases between them. The CDR3 nucleotides are TGCGCCAGCAGCCAAGCTTGGGGTCCCGGGGAGCTGTTTTTT. Its translation is CASSQAWGPGELFF.

This clonotype was observed a few times. The chain carries TRBV5-5 and TRBJ2-1; 7 nucleotides match TRBD1. The CDR3 length is 13 residues. The germline gives CDR1 SGHKS, CDR2 YYEKEE (reference sequence). Unmatched junction bases numbered 1, after V lost 0 bases and J lost 7 bases. The CDR3 DNA is TGTGCCAGCAGCTTGGGGGACAGAAATGAGCAGTTCTTC. It specifies CASSLGDRNEQFF. Based on the CDR3 plus reference TRBV5-5 and TRBJ2-1, the full variable domain is DAGVTQSPTHLIKTRGQQVTLRCSPISGHKSVSWYQQVLGQGPQFIFQYYEKEERGRGNFPDRFSARQFPNYSSELNVNALLLGDSALYLCASSLGDRNEQFFGPGTRLTVL.

There are many counts of this clonotype. CDR3 protein: CASSYSAVSRLAGYEQYF. DNA of the CDR3: TGTGCCAGCAGTTACTCGGCGGTTTCTCGACTAGCGGGCTACGAGCAGTACTTC. V is TRBV6-5 and J is TRBJ2-7, with 10 bases fitting TRBD2. Unmatched junction bases numbered 11, after V lost 0 bases and J lost 3 bases. The CDR3 covers 18 residues. In germline, CDR1 is MNHEY, CDR2 SVGAGI.

This clonotype has more than one count but fewer than ten. V usage is TRBV18 and J usage is TRBJ1-1, with 8 positions matching TRBD1. V shed 6 bases, J shed 0 bases, and the junction held 9 bases outside the gene matches. Germline V CDR1 and CDR2: KGHSH, LQKENI. This CDR3 has 16 amino acids. CDR3 sequence (DNA): TGTGCCAGCTCCCCTGGACAGGGAGGGGTGAACACTGAAGCTTTCTTT. Amino acid sequence: CASSPGQGGVNTEAFF.

V usage is TRBV5-1 and J usage is TRBJ2-1; D is uncertain. The V gene's germline CDR1 is SGHRS and CDR2 YFSETQ. Trimming took 4 bases from V and 3 from J, leaving 14 bases between them. This CDR3 contains 15 residues. The CDR3 is CASSPGPLIYNEQFF. CDR3 coding DNA: TGCGCCAGCAGCCCGGGCCCTCTTATCTACAATGAGCAGTTCTTC.

The chain has TRBV7-3 and TRBJ2-6; TRBD1 is a possible D gene (6 bases). The V end was cut by 0 bases, the J end by 3 bases, with 12 bases between. This CDR3 contains 17 residues. Germline-derived CDR1 and CDR2 are SGHTA and FQGTGA. CDR3: CASSLTPPTGGANVLTF. CDR3 nucleotide sequence: TGTGCCAGCAGCTTAACCCCTCCGACAGGTGGGGCCAACGTCCTGACTTTC. The full variable domain, rest sourced from reference TRBV7-3 and TRBJ2-6, is GAGVSQTPSNKVTEKGKYVELRCDPISGHTALYWYRQSLGQGPEFLIYFQGTGAADDSGLPNDRFFAVRPEGSVSTLKIQRTERGDSAVYLCASSLTPPTGGANVLTFGAGSRLTVL.

This clonotype rates as medium-sized. V gene TRBV12-3 or TRBV12-4 combines with J gene TRBJ2-2; 7 positions match TRBD1. The CDR3 sequence is 16 residues long. Trimming removed 1 base from V and 6 bases from J; junction bases left unmatched: 8. This chain's CDR3 is CASSLEQGLRSGELFF. The CDR3 region has the DNA TGTGCCAGCAGTTTAGAACAGGGGCTACGGTCCGGGGAGCTGTTTTTT.

The table lists this clonotype with many counts. The chain employs TRBV6-1 and TRBJ1-1; D is perhaps TRBD1 (5 bases). The CDR3 extends over 14 amino acids. Germline V gives CDR1 MNHNS, CDR2 SASEGT. V dropped 3 bases and J dropped 1 base, with 9 bases sitting between them. The CDR3 DNA is TGTGCCAGCAGTGATCTGAGGGGGAACACTGAAGCTTTCTTT. It specifies CASSDLRGNTEAFF.

There are a few counts of this clonotype. The chain links TRBV5-6 to TRBJ1-5, with TRBD1 identical over 8 bases. V lost 4 bases to trimming and J lost 9 bases; unmatched junction nucleotides: 12. Germline values: CDR1 SGHDT, CDR2 YYEEEE. The CDR3 loop spans 15 amino acids. DNA of the CDR3: TGTGCCAGCAGCCTCTCTCGACAGGGGTTTCGGCCCCAGCATTTT. Amino acids: CASSLSRQGFRPQHF.

The chain carries TRBV19 and TRBJ1-1; no firm D call. The CDR3 is 12 amino acids. Germline V gene data show CDR1 as LNHDA and CDR2 as SQIVND (reference sequence). V lost 0 bases, J lost 10 bases, and 9 bases lay in between. The CDR3 sequence: CASSIDARPAFF. The CDR3 bases are TGTGCCAGTAGTATAGATGCAAGGCCAGCTTTCTTT.

The J gene is TRBJ2-4, the V gene TRBV20-1; D is uncertain. Trimming removed 1 base at V and 2 bases at J, with 6 bases between. Germline loops: CDR1 DFQATT, CDR2 SNEGSKA (reference sequence). The CDR3 runs 13 residues. CDR3 loop: CSARADTKNIQYF. CDR3 DNA sequence: TGCAGTGCTAGAGCCGACACCAAAAACATTCAGTACTTC.